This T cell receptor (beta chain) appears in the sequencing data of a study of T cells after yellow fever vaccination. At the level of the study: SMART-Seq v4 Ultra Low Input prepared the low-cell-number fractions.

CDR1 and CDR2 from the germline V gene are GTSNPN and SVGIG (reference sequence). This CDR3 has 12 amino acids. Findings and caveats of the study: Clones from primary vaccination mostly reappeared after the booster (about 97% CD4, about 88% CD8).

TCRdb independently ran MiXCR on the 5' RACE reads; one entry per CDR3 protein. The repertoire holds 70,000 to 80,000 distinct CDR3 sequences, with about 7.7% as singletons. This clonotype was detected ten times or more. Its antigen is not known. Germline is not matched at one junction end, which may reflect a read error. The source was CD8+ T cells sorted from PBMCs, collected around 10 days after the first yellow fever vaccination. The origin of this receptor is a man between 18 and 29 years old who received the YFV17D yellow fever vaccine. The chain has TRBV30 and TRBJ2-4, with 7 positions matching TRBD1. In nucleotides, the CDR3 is TGTGCCTGGAGTGTATATCGGGACAGTTGGGGATTC. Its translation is CAWSVYRDSWGF.